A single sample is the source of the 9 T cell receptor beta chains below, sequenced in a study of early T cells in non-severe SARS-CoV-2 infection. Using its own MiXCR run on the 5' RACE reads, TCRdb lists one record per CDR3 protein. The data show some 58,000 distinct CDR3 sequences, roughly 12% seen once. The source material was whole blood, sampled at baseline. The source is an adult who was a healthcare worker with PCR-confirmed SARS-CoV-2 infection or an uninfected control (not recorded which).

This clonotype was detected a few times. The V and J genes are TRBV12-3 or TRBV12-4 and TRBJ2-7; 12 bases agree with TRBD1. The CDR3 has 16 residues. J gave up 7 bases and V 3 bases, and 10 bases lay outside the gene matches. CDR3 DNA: TGTGCCAGCAGTTTTGCCCCGGGACAGGGGGCAAAAGAGCAGTACTTC. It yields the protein CASSFAPGQGAKEQYF.

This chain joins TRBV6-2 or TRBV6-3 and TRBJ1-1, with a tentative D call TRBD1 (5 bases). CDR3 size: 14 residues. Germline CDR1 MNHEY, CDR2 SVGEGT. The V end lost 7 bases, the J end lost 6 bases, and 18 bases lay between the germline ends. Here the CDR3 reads CASTITAGRAEAFF. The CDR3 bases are TGTGCCAGCACCATAACAGCGGGGCGGGCTGAAGCTTTCTTT.

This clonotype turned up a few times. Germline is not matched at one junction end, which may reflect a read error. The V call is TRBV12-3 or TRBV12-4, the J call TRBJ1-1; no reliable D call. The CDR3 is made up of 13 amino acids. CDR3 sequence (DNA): TGTGCCAGCAGACCGGACGGATTGCCACTTATTCTCTTT. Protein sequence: CASRPDGLPLILF.

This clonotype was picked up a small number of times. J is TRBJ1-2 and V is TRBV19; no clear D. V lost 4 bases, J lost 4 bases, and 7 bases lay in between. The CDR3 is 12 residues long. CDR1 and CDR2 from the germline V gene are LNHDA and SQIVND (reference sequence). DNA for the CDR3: TGTGCCAGTAGTACGTCATCCTATGGCTACACCTTC. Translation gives CASSTSSYGYTF.

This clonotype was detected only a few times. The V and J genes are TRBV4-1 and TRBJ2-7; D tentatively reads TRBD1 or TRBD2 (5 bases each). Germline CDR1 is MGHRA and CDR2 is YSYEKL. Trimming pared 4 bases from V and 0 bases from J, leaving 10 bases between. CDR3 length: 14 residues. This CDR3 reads CASSPGTYSYEQYF. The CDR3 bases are TGCGCCAGCAGCCCCGGGACCTACTCCTACGAGCAGTACTTC.

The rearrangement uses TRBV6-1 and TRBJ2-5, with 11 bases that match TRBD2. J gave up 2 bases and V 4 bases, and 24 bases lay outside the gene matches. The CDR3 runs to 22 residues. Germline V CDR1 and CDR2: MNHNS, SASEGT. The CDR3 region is CASSVRHSSGGPRRSHQETQYF. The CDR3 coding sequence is TGTGCCAGCAGTGTGAGACACTCTAGCGGGGGGCCCAGACGATCCCATCAAGAGACCCAGTACTTC.

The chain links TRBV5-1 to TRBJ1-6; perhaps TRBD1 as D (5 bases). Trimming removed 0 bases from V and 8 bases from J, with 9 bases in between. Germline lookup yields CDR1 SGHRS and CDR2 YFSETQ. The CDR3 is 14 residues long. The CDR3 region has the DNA TGCGCCAGCAGCTTGGCTGGGGGATATTCACCCCTCCACTTT. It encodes CASSLAGGYSPLHF.

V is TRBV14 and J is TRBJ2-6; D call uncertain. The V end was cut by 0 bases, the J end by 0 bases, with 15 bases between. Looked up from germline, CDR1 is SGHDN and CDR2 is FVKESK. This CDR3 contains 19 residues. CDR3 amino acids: CASSQDPTWTDSGANVLTF. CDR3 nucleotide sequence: TGTGCCAGCAGCCAAGACCCAACCTGGACGGACTCTGGGGCCAACGTCCTGACTTTC.

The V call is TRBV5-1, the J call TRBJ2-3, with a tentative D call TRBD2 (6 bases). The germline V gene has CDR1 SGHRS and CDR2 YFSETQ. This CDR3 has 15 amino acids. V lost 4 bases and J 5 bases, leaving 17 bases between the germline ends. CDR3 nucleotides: TGCGCCAGCAGCCCGGCCGTCGGGAGTGAAGATACGCAGTATTTT. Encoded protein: CASSPAVGSEDTQYF.